These T cell receptor beta chains were read from a single sample in a study of shared clonotypes between healthy human individuals. The protocol was immunoSEQ multiplex PCR, while the TCRdb copy is restricted to in-frame clones and leaves out a portion. This table holds more than 2 million clones, roughly 95% found once. Input material: naive CD8+ T cells from PBMCs. Receptors originate from a man aged 18-30 years in good health. Some clones in this sample may be carry-over from other donors' samples. The conserved cysteine and the conserved F or W are not part of the CDR3 here. A row's size may be missing; if present it is once, few, many or a size class.

j_call cdr3_length v_call clone_size cdr3_aa
TRBJ1-2 13 TRBV7-9 NA ASSLEVNSLKGYT
TRBJ2-2 14 TRBV9 NA ASSTRTGTSTGELF
TRBJ2-7 12 TRBV5-6 NA ASSSGLAFYEQY
TRBJ2-7 13 TRBV28 NA ASSSLVGSPYEQY
TRBJ1-2 11 TRBV5-6 NA ASSPGQGYGYT
TRBJ2-7 12 TRBV5-5 NA ASSPPTRPYEQY
TRBJ2-1 13 TRBV28 NA ASSFEGPFYNEQF
TRBJ2-7 11 TRBV2 NA ASMVSGSYEQY
TRBJ2-7 11 TRBV6-6 NA ASSYGVPYEQY
TRBJ1-6 11 TRBV30 NA AWRVRGNSPLH
TRBJ2-3 14 TRBV28 NA ASRMLAGGPRDTQY
TRBJ2-7 13 TRBV28 NA ASSPPGTTIYEQY
TRBJ2-3 13 TRBV4-3 NA ASSQGTGALDTQY
TRBJ1-1 14 TRBV19 NA ASSIGSREGDTEAF
TRBJ2-7 13 TRBV19 NA ASSISGGGNYEQY
TRBJ1-1 16 TRBV7-3 NA ASSSYMTGGAGNTEAF
TRBJ2-1 13 TRBV5-4 NA ASSPPSGSLNEQF
TRBJ2-2 10 TRBV28 NA ASSPITGELF
TRBJ2-6 12 TRBV15 NA ATSRAFGANVLT
TRBJ1-1 10 TRBV13 NA ASSRDTGEAF
TRBJ2-2 11 TRBV7-9 NA ASSFMSPGELF
TRBJ2-7 12 TRBV6-5 NA ASPGPTLSYEQY
TRBJ2-7 13 TRBV5-1 once ASSLALQGEGEQY
TRBJ1-1 12 TRBV11-2 few ASSQDRGKTEAF
TRBJ2-5 13 TRBV28 NA ASSFDRGTQETQY
TRBJ2-4 16 TRBV4-3 NA ASSQRSEGEMSKNIQY
TRBJ1-5 11 TRBV19 NA ASSIAGYQPQH
TRBJ2-2 9 TRBV25-1 NA ASRQAGELF
TRBJ2-7 12 TRBV28 once ASSFLSGQYEQY
TRBJ2-1 13 TRBV11-1 NA ASSTRLAGEWEQF
TRBJ2-3 15 TRBV7-2 NA ASSLSPQAGVTDTQY
TRBJ2-7 13 TRBV6-5 NA ASSYGGVGFYEQY
TRBJ1-2 13 TRBV7-9 NA ASSLGVGRKDGYT
TRBJ2-4 14 TRBV14 NA ASSRTGRGTKNIQY
TRBJ2-3 14 TRBV4-2 NA ASSQGLAEHTDTQY
TRBJ2-7 12 TRBV6-5 NA ASSTPGLWDEQY
TRBJ2-7 13 TRBV11-2 NA ASSPAGTGDYEQY
TRBJ2-7 8 TRBV27 NA ASGTYEQY
TRBJ2-3 14 TRBV11-2 NA ASSLGVYTGTDTQY
TRBJ1-2 18 TRBV4-1 NA ASSQVGGLPNRPPNYGYT
TRBJ1-5 11 TRBV15 NA ATSRLRGQPQH
TRBJ1-4 11 TRBV5-1 NA ASKGGLDEKLF
TRBJ1-4 16 TRBV4-2 NA ASSQDVRGFSTNEKLF
TRBJ2-7 14 TRBV7-9 NA ASSHILTGLAGGYR
TRBJ1-1 13 TRBV13 NA ASSPDTGEGTEAF
TRBJ2-7 15 TRBV27 NA ASSSLIGRGGGYEQY
TRBJ2-3 12 TRBV10-3 NA AISPGLHTDTQY
TRBJ1-1 10 TRBV30 NA AWTGGLTEAF
TRBJ2-7 12 TRBV9 NA ASSSARSSYEQY
TRBJ1-1 12 TRBV6-1 NA ASSRQGLNTEAF
TRBJ2-1 13 TRBV9 NA ASSVKTTVDNEQF
TRBJ2-3 13 TRBV7-2 NA ASSPLGHRGDTQY
TRBJ2-1 11 TRBV27 NA ASSPYMGNEQF
TRBJ2-1 14 TRBV4-3 NA ASSQDSSGRGNEQF
TRBJ1-1 10 TRBV4-1 NA ASSQQGLEAF